What follows are 4 T cell receptor beta chains derived from one specimen sequenced in a study of post-analysis software for immune sequencing data. Notes on the study in general: With TRBV5-6, TRBV5-1 and TRBV20-1 included, about five TRBV segments were more frequent in patients than in controls.

Unique molecular identifiers were built into the TCR beta cDNA libraries. In TCRdb, the PCR reads were re-called with MiXCR into one record per CDR3 protein. The repertoire consists of 600,000 to 700,000 distinct CDR3 sequences, with roughly three fifths occurring once and the leading ten covering about 10%. These receptors have no known antigen. The sequenced sample was blood. All receptors derive from a girl aged 2 to 9 with multiple sclerosis.

The J gene is TRBJ1-2, the V gene TRBV7-9, with D tentatively TRBD1 (5 bases). Germline V gene lookup returns CDR1 SEHNR and CDR2 FQNEAQ (reference sequence). The CDR3 consists of 12 residues. Trimming cost V 6 bases and J 2 bases, with 7 bases left between them. CDR3 protein: CASRPGNYGYTF. The CDR3, as DNA: TGTGCCAGCAGACCAGGGAACTATGGCTACACCTTC. Full variable domain (missing parts from reference TRBV7-9 and TRBJ1-2): DTGVSQNPRHKITKRGQNVTFRCDPISEHNRLYWYRQTLGQGPEFLTYFQNEAQLEKSRLLSDRFSAERPKGSFSTLEIQRTEQGDSAMYLCASRPGNYGYTFGSGTRLTVV.

This chain links TRBV10-3 with TRBJ1-2; tentatively, D is TRBD1 (6 bases). V was cut by 4 bases and J by 6 bases, with 30 bases left in between. The CDR3 extends over 19 amino acids. CDR1 is ENHRY, CDR2 SYGVKD, per germline. The DNA for the CDR3 is TGTGCCATCAGTGGCCCCGTAAGGGGGATGACACTTCCAGGGGATGGCTACACCTTC. Translated: CAISGPVRGMTLPGDGYTF.

The V gene is TRBV6-5, the J gene TRBJ1-1; unclear D gene. There are 11 residues in the CDR3. Germline V lookup: CDR1 MNHEY, CDR2 SVGAGI. V was pared by 7 bases and J by 8 bases, with 11 bases between. For the CDR3, the DNA is TGTGCCAGCATTACGACGGCAGAAGCTTTCTTT. Its protein product is CASITTAEAFF.

J is TRBJ2-1 and V is TRBV4-1; D not resolved. CDR1 and CDR2 from the germline V gene are MGHRA and YSYEKL. The CDR3 spans 14 residues. V was shortened by 4 bases and J by 10 bases, with 17 bases between the two germline ends. CDR3: CASSRSMGMSEQFF. The CDR3 DNA is TGCGCCAGCAGCCGGTCAATGGGGATGTCGGAGCAGTTCTTC.